The clone carrying this TCR beta chain showed up many times. The antigen remains undetermined. RNA transcripts yielded amplified TCR beta CDR3 regions. RT-PCR in the first round (using the HTBI primer set) targeted the TCR CDR3. Using its own MiXCR run on the multiplex PCR reads, TCRdb lists one record per CDR3 protein. This table has 390,000 or so distinct CDR3 sequences, roughly 14% appearing once. Germline CDR1 is MNHNS and CDR2 is SASEGT. Between the trimmed V and J ends, which lost 6 bases and 5 bases, there was a span of 22 bases. This CDR3 is 16 amino acids long. The data belong to a study of T cells in Graves' hyperthyroidism and ophthalmopathy. Study-wide results and limits: In blood, most of the thyroid clonotypes expanded above 0.001 were also present. Progression to ophthalmopathy was predicted a median of 6.5 months early.

Diagnosing involved the use of clinical symptoms, serum thyroxine and TRAb, thyroid ultrasound and orbital computed tomography. The authors obtained PBMCs from 10 ml of fresh peripheral blood. The sequenced sample was blood. The rearrangement joins TRBV6-1 to TRBJ2-5, with D perhaps matching TRBD1 or TRBD2 (5 bases each). This clonotype was sampled from a man younger than 35 with Graves' ophthalmopathy. The CDR3 bases are TGTGCCAGCAGGCCCGTAGGGGAGATGCCTTTTGAGACCCAGTACTTC. It encodes CASRPVGEMPFETQYF.